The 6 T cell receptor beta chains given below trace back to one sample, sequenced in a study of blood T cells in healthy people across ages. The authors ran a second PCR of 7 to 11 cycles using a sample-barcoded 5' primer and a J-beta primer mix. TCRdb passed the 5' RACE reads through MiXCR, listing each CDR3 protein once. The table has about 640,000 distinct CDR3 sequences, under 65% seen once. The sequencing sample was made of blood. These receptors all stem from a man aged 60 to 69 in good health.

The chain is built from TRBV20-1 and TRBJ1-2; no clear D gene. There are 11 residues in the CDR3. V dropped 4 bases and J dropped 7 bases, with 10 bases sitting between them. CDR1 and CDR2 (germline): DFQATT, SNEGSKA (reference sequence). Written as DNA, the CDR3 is TGCAGTGCTATTGAGGGTAGTGGCTACACCTTC. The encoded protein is CSAIEGSGYTF.

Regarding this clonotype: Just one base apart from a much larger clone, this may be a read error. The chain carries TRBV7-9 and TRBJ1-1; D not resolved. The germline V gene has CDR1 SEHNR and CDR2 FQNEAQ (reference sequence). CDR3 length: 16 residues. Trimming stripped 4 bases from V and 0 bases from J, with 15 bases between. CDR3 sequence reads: CASSSPVVGMNTEAFF. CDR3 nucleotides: TGTGCCAGCAGCTCCCCCGTAGTGGGTATGAACACTGAAGCTTTCTTT.

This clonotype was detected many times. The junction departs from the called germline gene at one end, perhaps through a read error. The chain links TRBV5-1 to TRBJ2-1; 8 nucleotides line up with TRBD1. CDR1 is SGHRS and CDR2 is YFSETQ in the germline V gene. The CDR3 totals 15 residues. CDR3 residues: CASSLRQGSYNEQFF. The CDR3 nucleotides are TGTGCCAGCAGCCTTCGACAGGGGTCATACAATGAGCAGTTCTTC. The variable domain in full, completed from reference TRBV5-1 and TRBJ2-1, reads KAGVTQTPRYLIKTRGQQVTLSCSPISGHRSVSWYQQTPGQGLQFLFEYFSETQRNKGNFPGRFSGRQFSNSRSEMNVSTLELGDSALYLCASSLRQGSYNEQFFGPGTRLTVL.

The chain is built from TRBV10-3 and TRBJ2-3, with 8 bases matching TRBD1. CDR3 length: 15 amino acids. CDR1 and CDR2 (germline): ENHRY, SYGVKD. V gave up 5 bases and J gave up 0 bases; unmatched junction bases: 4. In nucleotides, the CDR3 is TGTGCCATCAGTCCGGGACAGGAGAGCACAGATACGCAGTATTTT. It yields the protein CAISPGQESTDTQYF.

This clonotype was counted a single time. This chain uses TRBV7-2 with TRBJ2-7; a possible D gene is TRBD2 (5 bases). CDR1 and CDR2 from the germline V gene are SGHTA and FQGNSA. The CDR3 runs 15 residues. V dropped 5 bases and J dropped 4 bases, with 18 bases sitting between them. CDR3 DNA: TGTGCCAGCAGCCATCAGCGGTCAAACGGGTACGAGCAGTACTTC. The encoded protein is CASSHQRSNGYEQYF.

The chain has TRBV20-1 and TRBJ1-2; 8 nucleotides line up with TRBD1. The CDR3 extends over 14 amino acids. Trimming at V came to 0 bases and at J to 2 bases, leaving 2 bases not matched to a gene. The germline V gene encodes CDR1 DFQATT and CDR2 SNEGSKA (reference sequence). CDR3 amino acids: CSARDPGGNYGYTF. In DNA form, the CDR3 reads TGCAGTGCTAGAGACCCAGGGGGCAACTATGGCTACACCTTC.